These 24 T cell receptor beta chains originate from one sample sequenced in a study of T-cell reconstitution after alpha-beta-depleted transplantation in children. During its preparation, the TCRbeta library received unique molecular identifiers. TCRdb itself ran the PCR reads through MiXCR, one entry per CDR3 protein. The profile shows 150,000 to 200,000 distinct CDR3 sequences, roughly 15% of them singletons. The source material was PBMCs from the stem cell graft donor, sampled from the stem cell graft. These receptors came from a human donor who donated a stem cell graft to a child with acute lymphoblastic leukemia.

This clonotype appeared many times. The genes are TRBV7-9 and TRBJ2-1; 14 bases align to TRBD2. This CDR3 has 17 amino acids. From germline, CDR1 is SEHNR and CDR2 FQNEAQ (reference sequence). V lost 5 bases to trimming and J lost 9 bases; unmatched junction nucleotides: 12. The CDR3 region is CASSLGTSGSYSLEQFF. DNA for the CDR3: TGTGCCAGCAGCCTAGGGACTAGCGGGAGTTATAGCCTTGAGCAGTTCTTC.

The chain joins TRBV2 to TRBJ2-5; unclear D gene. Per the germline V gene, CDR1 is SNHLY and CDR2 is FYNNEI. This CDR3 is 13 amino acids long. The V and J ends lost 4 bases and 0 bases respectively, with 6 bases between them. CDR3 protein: CASSGYYQETQYF. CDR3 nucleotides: TGTGCCAGCAGTGGGTATTACCAAGAGACCCAGTACTTC.

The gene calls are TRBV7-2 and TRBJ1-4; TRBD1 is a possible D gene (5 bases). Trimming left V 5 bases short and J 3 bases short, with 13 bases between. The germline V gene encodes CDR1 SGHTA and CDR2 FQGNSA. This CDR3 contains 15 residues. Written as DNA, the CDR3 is TGTGCCAGCAGCCGACCGGGGGTGGCTAATGAAAAACTGTTTTTT. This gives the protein CASSRPGVANEKLFF.

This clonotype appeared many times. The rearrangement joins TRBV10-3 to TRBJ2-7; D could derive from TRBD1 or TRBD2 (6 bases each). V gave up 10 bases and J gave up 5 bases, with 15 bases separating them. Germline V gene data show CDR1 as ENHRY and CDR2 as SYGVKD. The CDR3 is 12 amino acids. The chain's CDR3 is CATRGGNHEQYF. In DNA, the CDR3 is TGTGCCACCCGAGGGGGGAACCACGAGCAGTACTTC.

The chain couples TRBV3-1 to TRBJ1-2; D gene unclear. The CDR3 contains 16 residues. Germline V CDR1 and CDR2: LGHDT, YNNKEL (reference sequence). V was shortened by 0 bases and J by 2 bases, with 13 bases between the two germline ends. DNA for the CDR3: TGTGCCAGCAGCCAAGATAGGAACGTGGGGAACTATGGCTACACCTTC. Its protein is CASSQDRNVGNYGYTF. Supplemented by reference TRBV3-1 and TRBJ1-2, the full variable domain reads DTAVSQTPKYLVTQMGNDKSIKCEQNLGHDTMYWYKQDSKKFLKIMFSYNNKELIINETVPNRFSPKSPDKAHLNLHINSLELGDSAVYFCASSQDRNVGNYGYTFGSGTRLTVV.

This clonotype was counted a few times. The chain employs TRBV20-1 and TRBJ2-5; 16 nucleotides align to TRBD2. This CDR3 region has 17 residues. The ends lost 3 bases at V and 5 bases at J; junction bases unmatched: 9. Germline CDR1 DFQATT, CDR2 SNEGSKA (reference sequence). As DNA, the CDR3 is TGCAGTGCTAGGGGACTAGCGGGAGGGCCGAGACGGGAGACCCAGTACTTC. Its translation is CSARGLAGGPRRETQYF.

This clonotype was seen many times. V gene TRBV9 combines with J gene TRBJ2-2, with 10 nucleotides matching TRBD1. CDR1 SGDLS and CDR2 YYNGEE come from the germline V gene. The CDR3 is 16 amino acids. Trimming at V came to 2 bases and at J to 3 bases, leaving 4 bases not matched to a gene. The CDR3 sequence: CASSVRQGAYTGELFF. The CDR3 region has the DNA TGTGCCAGCAGCGTTAGACAGGGGGCATACACCGGGGAGCTGTTTTTT.

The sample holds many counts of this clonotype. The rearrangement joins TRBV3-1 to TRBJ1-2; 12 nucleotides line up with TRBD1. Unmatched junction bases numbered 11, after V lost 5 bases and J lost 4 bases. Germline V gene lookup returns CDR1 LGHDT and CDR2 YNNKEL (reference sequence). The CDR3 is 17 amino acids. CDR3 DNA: TGTGCCAGCAGCGATACTTTGAAGGGACAGGGGGCCTATGGCTACACCTTC. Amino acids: CASSDTLKGQGAYGYTF.

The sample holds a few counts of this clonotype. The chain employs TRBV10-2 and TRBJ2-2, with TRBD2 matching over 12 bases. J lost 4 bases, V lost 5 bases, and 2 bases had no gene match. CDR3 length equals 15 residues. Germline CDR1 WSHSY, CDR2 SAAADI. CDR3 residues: CASSTLAGGTGELFF. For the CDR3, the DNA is TGCGCCAGCAGTACACTAGCGGGGGGCACCGGGGAGCTGTTTTTT.

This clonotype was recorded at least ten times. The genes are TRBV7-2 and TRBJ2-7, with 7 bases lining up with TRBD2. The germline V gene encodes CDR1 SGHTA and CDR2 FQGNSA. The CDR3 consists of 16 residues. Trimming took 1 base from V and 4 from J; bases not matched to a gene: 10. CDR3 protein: CASSLVGGSSLYEQYF. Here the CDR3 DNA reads TGTGCCAGCAGCTTAGTTGGCGGGAGTTCCCTTTACGAGCAGTACTTC. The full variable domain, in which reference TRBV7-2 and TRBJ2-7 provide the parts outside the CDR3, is GAGVSQSPSNKVTEKGKDVELRCDPISGHTALYWYRQSLGQGLEFLIYFQGNSAPDKSGLPSDRFSAERTGGSVSTLTIQRTQQEDSAVYLCASSLVGGSSLYEQYFGPGTRLTVT.

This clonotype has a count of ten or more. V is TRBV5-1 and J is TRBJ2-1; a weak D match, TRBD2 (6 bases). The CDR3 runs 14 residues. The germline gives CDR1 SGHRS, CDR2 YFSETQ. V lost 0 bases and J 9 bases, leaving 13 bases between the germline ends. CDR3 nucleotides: TGCGCCAGCAGCTTGGGAGGACGGGGAGGTGAGCAGTTCTTC. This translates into CASSLGGRGGEQFF.

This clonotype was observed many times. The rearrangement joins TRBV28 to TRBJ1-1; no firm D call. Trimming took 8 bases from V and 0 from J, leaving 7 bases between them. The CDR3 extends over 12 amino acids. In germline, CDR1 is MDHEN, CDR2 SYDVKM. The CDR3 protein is CASALLNTEAFF. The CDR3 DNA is TGTGCCAGCGCCCTTTTGAACACTGAAGCTTTCTTT.

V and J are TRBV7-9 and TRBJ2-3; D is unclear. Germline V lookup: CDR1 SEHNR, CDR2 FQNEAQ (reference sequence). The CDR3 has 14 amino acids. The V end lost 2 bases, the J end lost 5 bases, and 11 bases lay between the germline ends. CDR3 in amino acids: CASSLLSLGDTQYF. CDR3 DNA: TGTGCCAGCAGCTTATTATCCCTTGGAGATACGCAGTATTTT. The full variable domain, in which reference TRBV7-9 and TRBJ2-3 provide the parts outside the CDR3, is DTGVSQNPRHKITKRGQNVTFRCDPISEHNRLYWYRQTLGQGPEFLTYFQNEAQLEKSRLLSDRFSAERPKGSFSTLEIQRTEQGDSAMYLCASSLLSLGDTQYFGPGTRLTVL.

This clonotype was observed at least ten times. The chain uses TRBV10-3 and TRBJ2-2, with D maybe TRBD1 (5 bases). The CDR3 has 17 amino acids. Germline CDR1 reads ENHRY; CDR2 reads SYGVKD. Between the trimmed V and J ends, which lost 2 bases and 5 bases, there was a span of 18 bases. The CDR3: CAISEAPGRVKTGELFF. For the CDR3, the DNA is TGTGCCATCAGTGAGGCCCCCGGCAGGGTGAAAACCGGGGAGCTGTTTTTT.

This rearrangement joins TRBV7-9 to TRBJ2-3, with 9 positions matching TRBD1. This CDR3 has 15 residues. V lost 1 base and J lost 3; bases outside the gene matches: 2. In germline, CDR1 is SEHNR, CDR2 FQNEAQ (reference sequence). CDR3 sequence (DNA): TGTGCCAGCAGCTTAGGGACAGGGGAAACAGATACGCAGTATTTT. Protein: CASSLGTGETDTQYF.

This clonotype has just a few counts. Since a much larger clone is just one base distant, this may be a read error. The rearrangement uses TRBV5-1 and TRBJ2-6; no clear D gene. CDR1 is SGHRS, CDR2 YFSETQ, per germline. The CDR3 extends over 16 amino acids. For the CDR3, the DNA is TGCTCCAGCAGCTTGGCAGGCTACTCTGGGGCCAACGTCCTGACTTTC. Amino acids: CSSSLAGYSGANVLTF.

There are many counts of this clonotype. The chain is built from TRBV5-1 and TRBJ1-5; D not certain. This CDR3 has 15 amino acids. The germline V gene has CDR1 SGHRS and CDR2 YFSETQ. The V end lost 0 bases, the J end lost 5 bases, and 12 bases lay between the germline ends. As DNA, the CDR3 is TGCGCCAGCAGCTTGGACGGGGAATTCTATCAGCCCCAGCATTTT. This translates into CASSLDGEFYQPQHF.

The CDR3, as DNA: TGTGCCAGTAGAGGACAATTCTACGAGCAGTACTTC. It is translated as CASRGQFYEQYF. The chain employs TRBV19 and TRBJ2-7; tentatively, D is TRBD1 (5 bases). CDR1 LNHDA and CDR2 SQIVND come from the germline V gene (reference sequence). V lost 6 bases and J lost 3, with 9 bases in between. The CDR3 extends over 12 amino acids.

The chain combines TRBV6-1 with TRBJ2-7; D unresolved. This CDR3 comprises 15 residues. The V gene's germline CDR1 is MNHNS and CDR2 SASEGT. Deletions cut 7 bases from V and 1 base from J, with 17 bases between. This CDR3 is CASNSLQAVSYEQYF. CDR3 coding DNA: TGTGCCAGCAACAGCCTTCAGGCGGTGTCCTACGAGCAGTACTTC.

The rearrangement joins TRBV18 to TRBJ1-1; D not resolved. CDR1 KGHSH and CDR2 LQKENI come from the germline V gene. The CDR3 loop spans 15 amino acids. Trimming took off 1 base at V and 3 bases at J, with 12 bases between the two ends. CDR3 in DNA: TGTGCCAGCTCACCACGGGCGGGGTGGGACACTGAAGCTTTCTTT. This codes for CASSPRAGWDTEAFF.

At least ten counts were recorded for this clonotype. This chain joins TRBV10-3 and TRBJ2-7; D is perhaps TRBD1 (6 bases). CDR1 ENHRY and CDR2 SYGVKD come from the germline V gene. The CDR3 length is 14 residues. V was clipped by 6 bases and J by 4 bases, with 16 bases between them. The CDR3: CAIRGTGNRYEQYF. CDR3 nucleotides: TGTGCCATCAGGGGAACAGGGAATCGGTACGAGCAGTACTTC.

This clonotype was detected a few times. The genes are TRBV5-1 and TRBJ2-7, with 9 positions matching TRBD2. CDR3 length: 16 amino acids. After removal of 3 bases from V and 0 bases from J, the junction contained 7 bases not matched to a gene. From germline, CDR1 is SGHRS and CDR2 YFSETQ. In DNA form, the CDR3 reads TGCGCCAGCAGCTATTCGACTAGCGGCAGCTCCTACGAGCAGTACTTC. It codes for CASSYSTSGSSYEQYF.

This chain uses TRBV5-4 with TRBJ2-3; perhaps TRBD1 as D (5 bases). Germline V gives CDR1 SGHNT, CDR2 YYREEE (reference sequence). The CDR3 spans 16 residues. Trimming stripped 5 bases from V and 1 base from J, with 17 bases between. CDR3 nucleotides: TGTGCCAGCAGTCAAAGTTGGGGCCTTGGCACAGATACGCAGTATTTT. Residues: CASSQSWGLGTDTQYF.

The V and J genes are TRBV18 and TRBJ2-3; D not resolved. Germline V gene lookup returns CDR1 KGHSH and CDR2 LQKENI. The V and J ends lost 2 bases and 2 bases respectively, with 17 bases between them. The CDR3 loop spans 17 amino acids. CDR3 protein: CASSPTRRKQFTDTQYF. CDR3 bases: TGTGCCAGCTCACCAACTCGACGGAAGCAATTCACAGATACGCAGTATTTT.